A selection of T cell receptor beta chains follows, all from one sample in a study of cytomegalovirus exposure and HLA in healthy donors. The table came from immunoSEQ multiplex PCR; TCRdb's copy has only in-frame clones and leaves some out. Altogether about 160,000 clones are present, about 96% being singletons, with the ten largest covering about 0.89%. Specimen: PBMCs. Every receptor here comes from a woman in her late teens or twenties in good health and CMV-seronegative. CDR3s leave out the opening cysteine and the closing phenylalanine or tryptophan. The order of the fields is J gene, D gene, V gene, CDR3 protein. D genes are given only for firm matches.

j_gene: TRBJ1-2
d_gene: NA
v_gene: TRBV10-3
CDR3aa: AISESGTADKRYGYT

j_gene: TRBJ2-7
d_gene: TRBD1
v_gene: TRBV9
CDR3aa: ASGQGTAWYEQY

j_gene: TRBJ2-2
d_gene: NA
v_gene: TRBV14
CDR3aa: ASSQYRGTGELF

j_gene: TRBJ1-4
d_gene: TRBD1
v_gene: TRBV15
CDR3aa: ATSRDRGQEKLF

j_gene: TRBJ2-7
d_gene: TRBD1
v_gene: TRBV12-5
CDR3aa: ASAAGTGGVYEQY

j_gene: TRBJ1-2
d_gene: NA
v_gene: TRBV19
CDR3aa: ASSDGPSYGYT

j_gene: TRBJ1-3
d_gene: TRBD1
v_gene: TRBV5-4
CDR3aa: ASSTDRGFSGNTIY

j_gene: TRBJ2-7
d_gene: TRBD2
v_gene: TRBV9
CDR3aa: ASSPGLGAYEQY

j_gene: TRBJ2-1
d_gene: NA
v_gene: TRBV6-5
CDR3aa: ASSYGGHYNEQF

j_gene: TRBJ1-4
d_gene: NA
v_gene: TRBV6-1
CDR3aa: ASNVRLSNEKLF

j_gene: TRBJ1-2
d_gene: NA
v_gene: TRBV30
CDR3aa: AWMFGNYGYT

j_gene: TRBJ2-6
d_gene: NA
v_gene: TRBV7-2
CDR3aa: ASSYSPRVGANVLT

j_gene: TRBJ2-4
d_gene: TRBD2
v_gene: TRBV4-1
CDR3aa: ASSQEGLAGGSAKNIQY

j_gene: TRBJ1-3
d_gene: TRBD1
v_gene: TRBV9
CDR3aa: ASSETGTGGIPGNTIY

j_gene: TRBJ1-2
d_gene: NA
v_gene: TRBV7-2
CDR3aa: ASSSYLGDGYT

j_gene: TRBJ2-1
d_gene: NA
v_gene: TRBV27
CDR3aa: ASTPLGSSYNEQF

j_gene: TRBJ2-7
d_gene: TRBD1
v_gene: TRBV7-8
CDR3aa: ASSLGPGTGTLQQY

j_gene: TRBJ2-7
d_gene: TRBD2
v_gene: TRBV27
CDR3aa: ASSPISGGANYEQY

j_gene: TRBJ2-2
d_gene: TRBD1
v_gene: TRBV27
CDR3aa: ASRGQVEHRGAV